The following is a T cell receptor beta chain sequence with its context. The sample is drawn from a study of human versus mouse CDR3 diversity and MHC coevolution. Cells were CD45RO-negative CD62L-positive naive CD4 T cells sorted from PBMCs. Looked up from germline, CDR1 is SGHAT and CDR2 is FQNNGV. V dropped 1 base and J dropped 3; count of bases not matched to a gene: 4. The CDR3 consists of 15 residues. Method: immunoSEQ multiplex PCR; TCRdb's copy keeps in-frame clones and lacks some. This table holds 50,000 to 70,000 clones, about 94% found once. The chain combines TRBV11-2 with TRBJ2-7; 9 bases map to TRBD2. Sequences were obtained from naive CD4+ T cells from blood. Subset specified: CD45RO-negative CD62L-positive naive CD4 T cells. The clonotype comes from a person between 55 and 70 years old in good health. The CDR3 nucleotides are TGTGCCAGCAGCTTAGCACTAGCGGGTATCTACGAGCAGTACTTC. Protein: CASSLALAGIYEQYF.